Listed below are T cell receptor beta chains from one sample, sequenced in a study of T-cell reconstitution after alpha-beta-depleted transplantation in children. MiXCR, run by TCRdb on the PCR reads, gives a single entry per CDR3 protein. The sample contains approximately 490,000 distinct CDR3 sequences, over 9.5% of which appear only once. This sample comprised PBMCs, obtained before TCRalphabeta/CD19-depleted stem cell transplant. These receptors were taken from a child aged 2-15 years with inherited bone marrow failure, due to receive a stem cell transplant. Both conserved end residues are part of each CDR3. Fields, in order: D gene, V gene, clone size, CDR3 length, J gene, CDR3 DNA, CDR3 protein. A D gene is named only where the DNA matches it firmly. A row's size may be missing; if present it is once, few, many or a size class.

TRBD2	TRBV9	many	15	TRBJ2-5	TGTGCCAGCAGCGTAGGGGACTACTTCCAAGAGACCCAGTACTTC	CASSVGDYFQETQYF
TRBD2	TRBV6-2/TRBV6-3	.	17	TRBJ2-5	TGTGCCAGCAGTCGGGACTACGCGGGGTCTCCGGGGGAGACCCAGTACTTC	CASSRDYAGSPGETQYF
TRBD2	TRBV4-1	many	17	TRBJ2-2	TGCGCCAGCAGCCAAGACGCGCTAGCGGGACCCACCGGGGAGCTGTTTTTT	CASSQDALAGPTGELFF
.	TRBV11-2	many	14	TRBJ2-7	TGTGCCAGCAGCTTAGATCGGGGGTTGGCCGAGCAGTACTTC	CASSLDRGLAEQYF
.	TRBV6-5	many	12	TRBJ1-2	TGTGCCAGCAGTGATGGGACCAATGGCTACACCTTC	CASSDGTNGYTF
.	TRBV6-1	.	12	TRBJ1-2	TGTGCCAGCAATGAAGACCTAAATGGCTACACCTTC	CASNEDLNGYTF
TRBD2	TRBV27	many	14	TRBJ2-1	TGTGCCAGCAGTTTCGGGAGGCTTCACAATGAGCAGTTCTTC	CASSFGRLHNEQFF
TRBD1	TRBV20-1	many	13	TRBJ2-1	TGCAGTGTTGGGACAGGGCTTTACAATGAGCAGTTCTTC	CSVGTGLYNEQFF
TRBD2	TRBV20-1	few	14	TRBJ2-1	TGCAGTGCGACACTAGCGGGAGGGCACAATGAGCAGTTCTTC	CSATLAGGHNEQFF
.	TRBV24-1	.	16	TRBJ2-7	TGTGCCACCAGTGATTTTCTCCCGGTAATCTCCTACGAGCAGTACTTC	CATSDFLPVISYEQYF
TRBD1	TRBV4-3	many	16	TRBJ1-4	TGCGCCAGCAGCCAAGTGTATGGGACAGGTACTGAAAAACTGTTTTTT	CASSQVYGTGTEKLFF
TRBD1	TRBV7-2	many	15	TRBJ1-1	TGTGCCAGCAGCTTAGTAGGCCAGGGGGACACTGAAGCTTTCTTT	CASSLVGQGDTEAFF
TRBD2	TRBV10-3	many	13	TRBJ2-7	TGTGCCATCAACCAGCGGGAGGAGGACGAGCAGTACTTC	CAINQREEDEQYF
.	TRBV20-1	many	13	TRBJ1-2	TGCAGTGCTAGTAACTGGGGCCACCATGGCTACACCTTC	CSASNWGHHGYTF
TRBD2	TRBV6-2/TRBV6-3	many	16	TRBJ2-7	TGTGCCAGCAGTTACCCCGGACTAGCCCTATCCTACGAGCAGTACTTC	CASSYPGLALSYEQYF
.	TRBV12-3/TRBV12-4	many	13	TRBJ2-7	TGTGCCAGCAGTTTAGGTGGTTACTACGAGCAGTACTTC	CASSLGGYYEQYF
.	TRBV6-2/TRBV6-3	many	14	TRBJ1-1	TGTGCCAGCATTGGCCCTCCTTCGAACACTGAAGCTTTCTTT	CASIGPPSNTEAFF
.	TRBV14	.	16	TRBJ2-1	TGTGCCAGCAGCCAAGATCCGGGGGACCCCTACAATGAGCAGTTCTTC	CASSQDPGDPYNEQFF
.	TRBV27	many	15	TRBJ2-3	TGTGCCAGCAGTTCCAATAGCGGTGGCACAGATACGCAGTATTTT	CASSSNSGGTDTQYF
.	TRBV5-4	.	14	TRBJ2-7	TGTGCCAGCAGCTTGGCCTCTAGCCCCTACGAGCAGTACTTC	CASSLASSPYEQYF
.	TRBV25-1	.	13	TRBJ2-5	TGTGCCAGCAGTGGCCCCTATCAAGAGACCCAGTACTTC	CASSGPYQETQYF
TRBD2	TRBV4-2	many	17	TRBJ2-5	TGTGCCAGCAGCCAAGAGTTCGCGGGACTAGTTCGAGAGACCCAGTACTTC	CASSQEFAGLVRETQYF
.	TRBV30	many	12	TRBJ2-7	TGTGCCTGGACAAGGAGCTCCTACGAGCAGTACTTC	CAWTRSSYEQYF
TRBD2	TRBV7-2	many	15	TRBJ2-5	TGTGCCAGCAGCTCCCATAGCGGGAGAGGAGAGACCCAGTACTTC	CASSSHSGRGETQYF
TRBD1	TRBV7-2	.	14	TRBJ2-7	TGTGCCAGCAGCATAACAGGGGGCCTCTACGAGCAGTACTTC	CASSITGGLYEQYF
.	TRBV12-3/TRBV12-4	few	11	TRBJ2-1	TGTGCCAGCAGGAGTGGCGGGAAACAGTTCTTC	CASRSGGKQFF
.	TRBV2	many	15	TRBJ2-3	TGTGCCAGCAGCAATCCGGGTATGGGGGAAGATACGCAGTATTTT	CASSNPGMGEDTQYF
TRBD1	TRBV19	.	14	TRBJ1-2	TGTGCCAGTAGTATGCTTGCAGGGGGCTATGGCTACACCTTC	CASSMLAGGYGYTF
.	TRBV6-1	many	14	TRBJ1-2	TGTGCCAGCAGTGGCGAGGGGGGAGTCTGGGGCTACACCTTC	CASSGEGGVWGYTF
TRBD1	TRBV18	few	17	TRBJ2-1	TGTGCCAGCTCACCACTTTCGGACAGGGGGTACTACAATGAGCAGTTCTTC	CASSPLSDRGYYNEQFF
TRBD1	TRBV6-2/TRBV6-3	many	16	TRBJ1-5	TGTGCCAGCAGACGACAGGGTTTTAGCAGCAATCAGCCCCAGCATTTT	CASRRQGFSSNQPQHF